These T cell receptor beta chains were read from a single sample in a study of response to subunit inactivated influenza vaccine. MiXCR was run by TCRdb on the RT-PCR reads, yielding one entry per CDR3 protein. The sample has about 500,000 distinct CDR3 sequences, approximately 15% seen once. The specimen comprised CD4+ T cells sorted from PBMCs, sampled roughly 24 months after vaccination. The receptors come from a man between 50 and 69 years old who received an inactivated influenza vaccine. Both conserved end residues are part of each CDR3. The order of the fields is V gene, D gene, J gene, clone size, CDR3 protein, CDR3 DNA. D genes are given only for firm matches. Clone size is shown for a subset of rows, as once, few, many or a class of expanded clone.

v_gene: TRBV4-1
d_gene: -
j_gene: TRBJ1-6
abundance: few
CDR3aa: CASSLSQGFDNSPLHF
CDR3nt: TGCGCCAGCAGCCTTTCACAGGGCTTTGATAATTCACCCCTCCACTTT

v_gene: TRBV7-2
d_gene: -
j_gene: TRBJ2-1
abundance: few
CDR3aa: CASSLATSSYNEQFF
CDR3nt: TGTGCCAGCAGCTTAGCCACAAGCTCCTACAATGAGCAGTTCTTC

v_gene: TRBV7-9
d_gene: TRBD1
j_gene: TRBJ2-1
abundance: few
CDR3aa: CASSFGTGVNEQFF
CDR3nt: TGTGCCAGCAGCTTCGGGACAGGAGTCAATGAGCAGTTCTTC

v_gene: TRBV11-2
d_gene: TRBD2
j_gene: TRBJ2-7
abundance: few
CDR3aa: CASSFTSGSSIYYEQYF
CDR3nt: TGTGCCAGCAGCTTCACTAGCGGGAGCTCTATTTACTACGAGCAGTACTTC

v_gene: TRBV5-6
d_gene: -
j_gene: TRBJ2-3
abundance: -
CDR3aa: CASSWWSTDTQYF
CDR3nt: TGTGCCAGCAGCTGGTGGAGCACAGATACGCAGTATTTT

v_gene: TRBV4-3
d_gene: -
j_gene: TRBJ2-2
abundance: few
CDR3aa: CASSQDGFGELFF
CDR3nt: TGCGCCAGCAGCCAAGACGGGTTCGGGGAGCTGTTTTTT

v_gene: TRBV7-2
d_gene: TRBD2
j_gene: TRBJ2-3
abundance: many
CDR3aa: CASSPSALAGRTDTQYF
CDR3nt: TGTGCCAGCAGCCCTAGCGCATTAGCGGGGAGAACAGATACGCAGTATTTT

v_gene: TRBV21-1
d_gene: -
j_gene: TRBJ2-3
abundance: few
CDR3aa: CASSKGGRPSTDTQYF
CDR3nt: TGTGCCAGCAGCAAAGGCGGCAGGCCTAGCACAGATACGCAGTATTTT

v_gene: TRBV15
d_gene: -
j_gene: TRBJ2-5
abundance: -
CDR3aa: CATSRDRQGMVAQYF
CDR3nt: TGTGCCACCAGCAGAGATCGGCAGGGAATGGTGGCCCAGTACTTC

v_gene: TRBV5-1
d_gene: -
j_gene: TRBJ2-7
abundance: -
CDR3aa: CASSGREGYEQYF
CDR3nt: TGCGCCAGCAGCGGCCGGGAAGGGTACGAGCAGTACTTC

v_gene: TRBV30
d_gene: -
j_gene: TRBJ1-5
abundance: -
CDR3aa: CAWTGDGNQPQHF
CDR3nt: TGTGCCTGGACAGGGGATGGCAATCAGCCCCAGCATTTT

v_gene: TRBV27
d_gene: TRBD2
j_gene: TRBJ2-3
abundance: -
CDR3aa: CASSLGTSGSYTDTQYF
CDR3nt: TGTGCCAGCAGTTTGGGGACTAGCGGGAGTTACACAGATACGCAGTATTTT

v_gene: TRBV27
d_gene: TRBD1
j_gene: TRBJ2-5
abundance: -
CDR3aa: CASSLSPADRAGETQYF
CDR3nt: TGTGCCAGCAGTTTATCCCCCGCCGACAGGGCGGGAGAGACCCAGTACTTC

v_gene: TRBV10-3
d_gene: -
j_gene: TRBJ2-3
abundance: few
CDR3aa: CAISRRTSTDTQYF
CDR3nt: TGTGCCATCAGTCGCCGGACTAGCACAGATACGCAGTATTTT

v_gene: TRBV7-9
d_gene: -
j_gene: TRBJ2-3
abundance: many
CDR3aa: CASSSHSDTQYF
CDR3nt: TGTGCCAGCAGCTCTCACAGCGATACGCAGTATTTT

v_gene: TRBV6-1
d_gene: -
j_gene: TRBJ1-1
abundance: few
CDR3aa: CASSKKGGNTEAFF
CDR3nt: TGTGCCAGCAGCAAGAAGGGGGGGAACACTGAAGCTTTCTTT

v_gene: TRBV5-1
d_gene: TRBD1
j_gene: TRBJ1-3
abundance: -
CDR3aa: CASSLGGQISGNTIYF
CDR3nt: TGCGCCAGCAGCTTGGGGGGACAGATCTCTGGAAACACCATATATTTT

v_gene: TRBV7-9
d_gene: TRBD1
j_gene: TRBJ1-4
abundance: few
CDR3aa: CASGQGEEKLFF
CDR3nt: TGTGCCAGCGGACAGGGAGAAGAAAAACTGTTTTTT

v_gene: TRBV5-5
d_gene: -
j_gene: TRBJ1-2
abundance: few
CDR3aa: CASSFSSREANYGYTF
CDR3nt: TGTGCCAGCAGCTTTTCTTCCAGGGAAGCTAACTATGGCTACACCTTC

v_gene: TRBV5-1
d_gene: TRBD2
j_gene: TRBJ2-1
abundance: many
CDR3aa: CASREELSGYNEQFF
CDR3nt: TGCGCCAGCAGGGAAGAACTTAGCGGGTACAATGAGCAGTTCTTC

v_gene: TRBV3-1
d_gene: TRBD1
j_gene: TRBJ2-1
abundance: -
CDR3aa: CASSQSNRGLVEQFF
CDR3nt: TGTGCCAGCAGCCAATCTAACAGGGGGCTTGTTGAGCAGTTCTTC

v_gene: TRBV6-2/TRBV6-3
d_gene: -
j_gene: TRBJ1-5
abundance: few
CDR3aa: CASGRGGGNQPQHF
CDR3nt: TGTGCCAGCGGGAGGGGAGGTGGCAATCAGCCCCAGCATTTT

v_gene: TRBV19
d_gene: TRBD1
j_gene: TRBJ2-2
abundance: -
CDR3aa: CASSIGTGYTGELFF
CDR3nt: TGTGCCAGTAGTATCGGGACAGGGTACACCGGGGAGCTGTTTTTT

v_gene: TRBV7-2
d_gene: TRBD2
j_gene: TRBJ2-3
abundance: -
CDR3aa: CASSPVAGGLAYTQYF
CDR3nt: TGTGCCAGCAGCCCGGTAGCGGGGGGGCTGGCATATACGCAGTATTTT

v_gene: TRBV11-1
d_gene: -
j_gene: TRBJ2-1
abundance: many
CDR3aa: CASSLDLWLTPGRNEQFF
CDR3nt: TGTGCCAGCAGCTTAGATTTGTGGTTAACTCCAGGTCGGAATGAGCAGTTCTTC

v_gene: TRBV18
d_gene: -
j_gene: TRBJ2-3
abundance: -
CDR3aa: CASSPTVQGTDTQYF
CDR3nt: TGTGCCAGCTCACCAACCGTACAGGGAACAGATACGCAGTATTTT

v_gene: TRBV28
d_gene: -
j_gene: TRBJ2-7
abundance: few
CDR3aa: CASSLSSPAVSSYEQYF
CDR3nt: TGTGCCAGCAGTTTAAGTAGTCCAGCCGTAAGCTCCTACGAGCAGTACTTC

v_gene: TRBV6-1
d_gene: TRBD2
j_gene: TRBJ2-2
abundance: few
CDR3aa: CASNRGGNTGELFF
CDR3nt: TGTGCCAGCAACCGGGGGGGGAACACCGGGGAGCTGTTTTTT

v_gene: TRBV11-2
d_gene: -
j_gene: TRBJ2-3
abundance: few
CDR3aa: CASSIGGDTQYF
CDR3nt: TGTGCCAGCAGCATTGGAGGGGATACGCAGTATTTT

v_gene: TRBV5-1
d_gene: -
j_gene: TRBJ2-5
abundance: few
CDR3aa: CASRAKDSRGETQYF
CDR3nt: TGCGCCAGCAGGGCAAAGGACTCCCGGGGCGAGACCCAGTACTTC

v_gene: TRBV6-5
d_gene: TRBD1
j_gene: TRBJ1-2
abundance: few
CDR3aa: CASSYSTGGRYGYTF
CDR3nt: TGTGCCAGCAGTTACTCGACAGGGGGGCGTTATGGCTACACCTTC

v_gene: TRBV4-3
d_gene: -
j_gene: TRBJ2-3
abundance: -
CDR3aa: CASSQARPPDTQYF
CDR3nt: TGCGCCAGCAGCCAAGCTAGGCCGCCAGATACGCAGTATTTT

v_gene: TRBV15
d_gene: -
j_gene: TRBJ2-5
abundance: -
CDR3aa: CATIRDIGGRETQYF
CDR3nt: TGTGCCACCATCAGAGATATCGGGGGTCGGGAGACCCAGTACTTC

v_gene: TRBV28
d_gene: -
j_gene: TRBJ2-5
abundance: few
CDR3aa: CASSSTGVQETQYF
CDR3nt: TGTGCCAGCAGTTCCACAGGTGTCCAAGAGACCCAGTACTTC

v_gene: TRBV3-1
d_gene: TRBD2
j_gene: TRBJ2-1
abundance: -
CDR3aa: CASSPRGASGGGEQFF
CDR3nt: TGTGCCAGCAGCCCCCGCGGGGCTAGCGGGGGTGGGGAGCAGTTCTTC

v_gene: TRBV20-1
d_gene: -
j_gene: TRBJ2-7
abundance: -
CDR3aa: CSARDLRGAYEQYF
CDR3nt: TGCAGTGCTAGAGATTTACGGGGAGCCTACGAGCAGTACTTC

v_gene: TRBV11-1
d_gene: -
j_gene: TRBJ2-2
abundance: few
CDR3aa: CASSFRTLRVRNTGELFF
CDR3nt: TGTGCCAGCAGCTTTCGTACTCTTCGGGTCAGAAACACCGGGGAGCTGTTTTTT

v_gene: TRBV25-1
d_gene: -
j_gene: TRBJ2-1
abundance: few
CDR3aa: CASSRVGEQFF
CDR3nt: TGTGCCAGCAGTCGGGTGGGTGAGCAGTTCTTC

v_gene: TRBV11-3
d_gene: -
j_gene: TRBJ2-1
abundance: -
CDR3aa: CASSRISGGANNEQFF
CDR3nt: TGTGCCAGCAGCCGCATTAGCGGCGGGGCAAACAATGAGCAGTTCTTC

v_gene: TRBV20-1
d_gene: TRBD2
j_gene: TRBJ2-3
abundance: few
CDR3aa: CSARFLAGGSETQYF
CDR3nt: TGCAGTGCTAGGTTCCTAGCGGGAGGGAGTGAGACGCAGTATTTT

v_gene: TRBV20-1
d_gene: TRBD1
j_gene: TRBJ2-7
abundance: -
CDR3aa: CSADVGTGSSAQYF
CDR3nt: TGCAGTGCTGATGTGGGGACAGGGTCCAGCGCGCAGTACTTC

v_gene: TRBV4-1
d_gene: -
j_gene: TRBJ2-5
abundance: -
CDR3aa: CASSQDKGSWETQYF
CDR3nt: TGCGCCAGCAGCCAAGATAAGGGTTCATGGGAGACCCAGTACTTC

v_gene: TRBV20-1
d_gene: TRBD1
j_gene: TRBJ2-1
abundance: few
CDR3aa: CSAKDRESYNEQFF
CDR3nt: TGCAGTGCCAAAGACAGGGAGTCCTACAATGAGCAGTTCTTC

v_gene: TRBV10-3
d_gene: -
j_gene: TRBJ2-1
abundance: few
CDR3aa: CAISANTGSYNEQFF
CDR3nt: TGTGCCATCAGCGCAAATACAGGGTCCTACAATGAGCAGTTCTTC

v_gene: TRBV29-1
d_gene: -
j_gene: TRBJ1-1
abundance: -
CDR3aa: CSVVSTPSSEAFF
CDR3nt: TGCAGCGTAGTTAGTACGCCAAGCTCTGAAGCTTTCTTT

v_gene: TRBV19
d_gene: -
j_gene: TRBJ2-1
abundance: -
CDR3aa: CASSMNTYNEQFF
CDR3nt: TGTGCCAGTAGTATGAATACCTACAATGAGCAGTTCTTC

v_gene: TRBV5-5
d_gene: -
j_gene: TRBJ2-3
abundance: many
CDR3aa: CASSPPPQGADTQYF
CDR3nt: TGTGCCAGCAGCCCACCCCCTCAGGGAGCCGATACGCAGTATTTT

v_gene: TRBV4-3
d_gene: -
j_gene: TRBJ2-1
abundance: -
CDR3aa: CASSPRGGGPMNEQFF
CDR3nt: TGCGCCAGCAGCCCTCGTGGAGGAGGGCCGATGAATGAGCAGTTCTTC

v_gene: TRBV5-1
d_gene: TRBD2
j_gene: TRBJ2-1
abundance: many
CDR3aa: CASSTSGSSYNEQFF
CDR3nt: TGCGCCAGTTCGACTAGCGGGAGCTCCTACAATGAGCAGTTCTTC

v_gene: TRBV11-2
d_gene: -
j_gene: TRBJ2-2
abundance: few
CDR3aa: CASSFATTGELFF
CDR3nt: TGTGCCAGCAGCTTCGCTACCACCGGGGAGCTGTTTTTT

v_gene: TRBV6-1
d_gene: TRBD2
j_gene: TRBJ2-7
abundance: -
CDR3aa: CASGAGVFSYEQYF
CDR3nt: TGTGCCAGTGGAGCGGGGGTATTCTCCTACGAGCAGTACTTC

v_gene: TRBV20-1
d_gene: -
j_gene: TRBJ2-1
abundance: -
CDR3aa: CSAALSRVYNEQFF
CDR3nt: TGCAGTGCCGCACTTAGCAGGGTTTACAATGAGCAGTTCTTC

v_gene: TRBV11-2
d_gene: -
j_gene: TRBJ1-2
abundance: -
CDR3aa: CASSFVGRDYGYTF
CDR3nt: TGTGCCAGCAGCTTTGTTGGGCGGGACTATGGCTACACCTTC

v_gene: TRBV20-1
d_gene: TRBD1
j_gene: TRBJ1-4
abundance: few
CDR3aa: CSAPGQGDEKLFF
CDR3nt: TGCAGTGCACCCGGACAGGGGGATGAAAAACTGTTTTTT

v_gene: TRBV24-1
d_gene: TRBD2
j_gene: TRBJ2-1
abundance: few
CDR3aa: CATSEPSGSSYNEQFF
CDR3nt: TGTGCCACCAGTGAACCTAGCGGGAGTTCCTACAATGAGCAGTTCTTC